This paragraph reports one T cell receptor beta chain. This could be a read error, since a much larger clone is one nucleotide away. This entry is derived from a study of tumor-infiltrating lymphocytes in primary liver carcinoma. CDR1 is SQVTM and CDR2 is ANQGSEA in the germline V gene. The CDR3 has 14 residues. Production of TCR beta cDNA used 400 to 600 ng total RNA together with a constant-region primer. ARM-PCR, slightly modified, supplied the TCR beta libraries through three nested multiplex PCR rounds. The two initial PCR rounds, nine to eleven cycles each, used TRBV1-TRBV30 forward and C-beta reverse primers. TCRdb called the multiplex PCR reads again in MiXCR, with one record for every CDR3 protein. The table shows approximately 300,000 distinct CDR3 sequences, with 50% to 70% occurring only once. They got blood RNA out of unsorted whole blood and also pulled out germline DNA.

The chain couples TRBV29-1 to TRBJ1-3; no reliable D call. The receptor comes from a man in his forties with primary liver carcinoma and hepatitis B virus infection. Sequencing was done on a sample of peripheral blood. The CDR3 DNA reads as TGCAGCGTTGCACCTGGGAGCTCTGGAAGCACCATATATTTT. It yields the protein CSVAPGSSGSTIYF.